The source of this T cell receptor beta chain is a study of PD-1 blockade in classical Hodgkin lymphoma. Profiled with immunoSEQ multiplex PCR; TCRdb holds only in-frame clones, not every one. The data hold 20,000 to 30,000 clones, with 60% to 80% observed a single time. Trimming stripped 3 bases from V and 0 bases from J, with 17 bases between. This CDR3 has 17 residues. Per the germline V gene, CDR1 is MDHEN and CDR2 is SYDVKM. With regard to this clone: What it binds is not known.

Study conclusions and caveats: Diversity in CD4+ TCRs, unlike that measured in CD8+ TCRs, had risen significantly by C4D1. Healthy donors were reported to have higher baseline TCR diversity than newly diagnosed patients. Newly diagnosed patients and complete responders had comparable diversity at baseline.

Brentuximab vedotin exposure varied, and every patient relapsed after autologous stem cell transplantation. The sequences come from peripheral blood mononuclear cells (PBMCs), collected at baseline. The origin of this receptor is a human donor with classical Hodgkin lymphoma. The chain carries TRBV28 and TRBJ2-5, with a weak D call TRBD1 (7 bases). In DNA, the CDR3 is TGTGCCAGCAGTTTCGCCCCGACAGGGACTGACCAAGAGACCCAGTACTTC. Its translation is CASSFAPTGTDQETQYF. Full variable domain (missing parts from reference TRBV28 and TRBJ2-5): DVKVTQSSRYLVKRTGEKVFLECVQDMDHENMFWYRQDPGLGLRLIYFSYDVKMKEKGDIPEGYSVSREKKERFSLILESASTNQTSMYLCASSFAPTGTDQETQYFGPGTRLLVL.